This passage covers 20 T cell receptor beta chains from one sample sequenced in a study of shared clonotypes between healthy human individuals. TCRdb keeps only in-frame clones here, not all; method: immunoSEQ multiplex PCR. The sample has about 2,200,000 clones; 90% to 95% are singletons. Naive CD8 cells comprised CD45RO-negative, CCR7-positively selected cells, excluding terminally differentiated effector memory CD45RA+ cells. The specimen was naive CD8+ T cells from PBMCs. The origin of the receptors is a man aged 18 to 30 in good health. Some clones in this sample may be carry-over from other donors' samples.

About this clone: One end of the junction is discordant with germline, which a read error may explain. The chain employs TRBV5-5 and TRBJ2-3, with 8 bases matching TRBD2. Germline values: CDR1 SGHKS, CDR2 YYEKEE (reference sequence). This CDR3 region has 15 residues. CDR3 residues: CASSQGIAGPDTQYF. The CDR3 DNA reads as TGCGCCAGCAGCCAGGGGATAGCGGGACCAGATACGCAGTATTTT.

The rearrangement joins TRBV7-3 to TRBJ1-1; D ambiguous. V dropped 1 base and J dropped 6 bases, with 9 bases sitting between them. CDR1 SGHTA and CDR2 FQGTGA come from the germline V gene. The CDR3 runs to 13 residues. The CDR3 DNA reads as TGTGCCAGCAGCTTAATAGTTGGTTCTGAAGCTTTCTTT. Translation gives CASSLIVGSEAFF.

J is TRBJ2-3 and V is TRBV9, with D hard to call. Germline assignment: CDR1 SGDLS and CDR2 YYNGEE. The CDR3 has 13 residues. Trimming took 6 bases from V and 0 from J, leaving 8 bases between them. CDR3 in DNA: TGTGCCAGCATGGGTGGGAGCACAGATACGCAGTATTTT. As protein: CASMGGSTDTQYF.

The rearrangement links TRBV10-2 to TRBJ1-5; TRBD1 agrees at 8 bases. Trimming took 1 base from V and 3 from J; bases not matched to a gene: 8. CDR1 and CDR2 (germline): WSHSY, SAAADI. CDR3 size: 17 residues. The CDR3 here is CASSELLSRGHNQPQHF. The CDR3 nucleotides read TGCGCCAGCAGTGAGTTGCTATCCAGGGGGCACAATCAGCCCCAGCATTTT.

The chain couples TRBV9 to TRBJ2-3; no clear D gene. Looked up from germline, CDR1 is SGDLS and CDR2 is YYNGEE. The CDR3 has 14 amino acids. V dropped 2 bases and J dropped 4 bases, with 11 bases sitting between them. The CDR3 DNA reads TGTGCCAGCAGCGTTGGAAGAGTCCCAGATACGCAGTATTTT. This encodes CASSVGRVPDTQYF. Combining the CDR3 with reference TRBV9 and TRBJ2-3 gives the whole variable domain DSGVTQTPKHLITATGQRVTLRCSPRSGDLSVYWYQQSLDQGLQFLIQYYNGEERAKGNILERFSAQQFPDLHSELNLSSLELGDSALYFCASSVGRVPDTQYFGPGTRLTVL.

The chain has TRBV27 and TRBJ1-4, with a weak D call TRBD1 (5 bases). V was clipped by 0 bases and J by 7 bases, with 18 bases between them. The CDR3 has 17 residues. CDR1 and CDR2 (germline): MNHEY, SMNVEV (reference sequence). CDR3 residues: CASSLSPGRLVVEKLFF. Written as DNA, the CDR3 is TGTGCCAGCAGTTTATCTCCAGGGAGATTGGTGGTTGAAAAACTGTTTTTT.

The chain recombines TRBV5-4 with TRBJ1-1; D not resolved. This CDR3 contains 15 residues. The V end lost 0 bases, the J end lost 1 base, and 10 bases lay between the germline ends. Germline V gene data show CDR1 as SGHNT and CDR2 as YYREEE (reference sequence). CDR3 in DNA: TGTGCCAGCAGCTTGGACGGGTCGGCGAACACTGAAGCTTTCTTT. It translates to CASSLDGSANTEAFF.

The chain combines TRBV11-2 with TRBJ1-1, with D possibly being TRBD1 (5 bases). The V end was cut by 5 bases, the J end by 4 bases, with 20 bases between. CDR3 size: 16 residues. Germline-derived CDR1 and CDR2 are SGHAT and FQNNGV. The CDR3 here is CASSHLVVSGLTEAFF. The CDR3 DNA sequence: TGTGCCAGCAGCCACCTTGTTGTATCAGGGCTCACTGAAGCTTTCTTT.

The rearrangement uses TRBV5-5 and TRBJ2-3; 8 bases are a match to TRBD2. Looked up from germline, CDR1 is SGHKS and CDR2 is YYEKEE (reference sequence). The CDR3 loop spans 16 amino acids. Trimming at V came to 3 bases and at J to 0 bases, leaving 6 bases not matched to a gene. The CDR3 here is CASSSVAGTSTDTQYF. DNA for the CDR3: TGTGCCAGCAGCTCTGTAGCGGGGACCAGCACAGATACGCAGTATTTT.

The genes are TRBV15 and TRBJ2-7; D is unclear. CDR3 size: 13 residues. Per germline, CDR1 LNHNV and CDR2 YYDKDF (reference sequence). Deletions cut 6 bases from V and 0 bases from J, with 9 bases between. The CDR3 DNA follows: TGTGCCACCAGGGCGACAACCTCCTACGAGCAGTACTTC. As protein: CATRATTSYEQYF. Supplemented by reference TRBV15 and TRBJ2-7, the full variable domain reads DAMVIQNPRYQVTQFGKPVTLSCSQTLNHNVMYWYQQKSSQAPKLLFHYYDKDFNNEADTPDNFQSRRPNTSFCFLDIRSPGLGDTAMYLCATRATTSYEQYFGPGTRLTVT.

The chain couples TRBV14 to TRBJ2-7; 8 positions match TRBD1. Germline assignment: CDR1 SGHDN and CDR2 FVKESK. Losses at the gene ends were 4 bases for V and 0 bases for J; bases not matched to a gene: 14. This CDR3 has 18 residues. The CDR3: CASSRTGQKNPTSYEQYF. CDR3 DNA: TGTGCCAGCAGCCGGACAGGGCAAAAGAACCCCACCTCCTACGAGCAGTACTTC.

This clone was recorded a few times. The chain employs TRBV28 and TRBJ1-5, with no clear D. Trimming pared 8 bases from V and 1 base from J, leaving 15 bases between. Germline V CDR1 and CDR2: MDHEN, SYDVKM. The CDR3 is 15 amino acids. The CDR3 loop is CASGTVFSSNQPQHF. CDR3 DNA sequence: TGTGCCAGCGGTACTGTCTTCTCCAGCAATCAGCCCCAGCATTTT.

V and J are TRBV27 and TRBJ2-2, with a weak D call TRBD2 (6 bases). Trimming stripped 10 bases from V and 11 bases from J, with 23 bases between. The CDR3 contains 14 residues. Germline CDR1 is MNHEY and CDR2 is SMNVEV (reference sequence). The DNA of the CDR3 is TGTGCCACGACGCCTGGCGGGGCCGCAGGAGAGCTGTTTTTT. It specifies CATTPGGAAGELFF.

The chain links TRBV2 to TRBJ2-7; D possibly matches TRBD1 or TRBD2 (5 bases each). The germline V and J ends were trimmed by 6 bases and 3 bases, with 6 bases remaining between them. CDR1 is SNHLY and CDR2 is FYNNEI in the germline V gene. The CDR3 totals 11 residues. CDR3 sequence (DNA): TGTGCCAGCAGGGGGGTCTACGAGCAGTACTTC. Translation gives CASRGVYEQYF.

The V and J genes are TRBV29-1 and TRBJ2-2; the D gene is possibly TRBD2 (6 bases). The CDR3 totals 12 residues. Germline CDR1 is SQVTM and CDR2 is ANQGSEA. Trimming left V 4 bases short and J 5 bases short, with 8 bases between. CDR3 nucleotides: TGCAGCGTTGGAGGGAGGACCGGGGAGCTGTTTTTT. Protein: CSVGGRTGELFF.

This chain connects TRBV6-5 to TRBJ2-2; no firm D call. The CDR3 loop spans 15 amino acids. The V end lost 4 bases, the J end lost 4 bases, and 13 bases lay between the germline ends. In germline, CDR1 is MNHEY, CDR2 SVGAGI. The CDR3 protein is CASSFSRSGTGELFF. The CDR3 DNA reads TGTGCCAGCAGTTTTAGTAGGTCGGGCACCGGGGAGCTGTTTTTT.

This chain connects TRBV9 to TRBJ2-2, with D tentatively TRBD2 (7 bases). CDR1 is SGDLS, CDR2 YYNGEE, per germline. Deletions cut 0 bases from V and 5 bases from J, with 20 bases between. The CDR3 is 18 amino acids. The CDR3 region is CASSVEARGEGRTGELFF. The CDR3 nucleotides are TGTGCCAGCAGCGTAGAGGCTAGGGGGGAGGGCCGTACCGGGGAGCTGTTTTTT.

The chain joins TRBV9 to TRBJ2-2, with a weak D call TRBD1 (5 bases). The CDR3 runs 15 residues. The V gene's germline CDR1 is SGDLS and CDR2 YYNGEE. V shed 0 bases and J shed 3 bases, with 9 bases lying between them. CDR3 in amino acids: CASSVVGHHTGELFF. The CDR3 DNA reads TGTGCCAGCAGCGTAGTTGGACACCACACCGGGGAGCTGTTTTTT.

The chain combines TRBV19 with TRBJ1-5; tentatively, D is TRBD1 (5 bases). Germline V gene data show CDR1 as LNHDA and CDR2 as SQIVND (reference sequence). Trimming left V 5 bases short and J 3 bases short, with 11 bases between. The CDR3 spans 14 residues. This CDR3 is CASSHRDHNQPQHF. The CDR3 DNA sequence: TGTGCCAGTAGTCACCGGGACCACAATCAGCCCCAGCATTTT.

The chain is built from TRBV21-1 and TRBJ1-1. TRBV21-1 has pseudogene status. The CDR3 consists of 17 residues. The CDR3 sequence: CASSLTGKLIMNTEAFF. Written as DNA, the CDR3 is TGTGCCAGCAGCCTAACGGGGAAGTTAATTATGAACACTGAAGCTTTCTTT.